This T cell receptor (beta chain) is drawn from a study of blood T cell repertoires in COVID-19. Study in general: The United States, Italy and Spain provided the acute and convalescent COVID-19 samples. Nucleic acid was either cDNA or gDNA, and it came from T cells, B-cell-depleted T cells, or PBMCs.

There are 14 residues in the CDR3. V dropped 2 bases and J dropped 1 base, with 8 bases sitting between them. CDR1 and CDR2 from the germline V gene are SQVTM and ANQGSEA. TCRdb's table, derived via immunoSEQ multiplex PCR, lists solely in-frame clones and lacks some. The sample holds approximately 86,000 clones; around three quarters are singletons and the top ten take around a tenth. Sequenced sample: peripheral blood. This sequence joins TRBV29-1 and TRBJ2-2; no clear D gene. This receptor was identified in a woman in her 70s with acute or convalescent COVID-19. CDR3 region: CSVETRRNTGELFF. The CDR3 DNA follows: TGCAGCGTTGAAACACGAAGGAACACCGGGGAGCTGTTTTTT.